What follows describes a single TCR beta chain. It lacks a known antigen. Per-nucleotide qualities are absent, and no much larger clonotype sits a single base away. The sample comes from a study of T cells after yellow fever vaccination (dated by TCRdb to about 2019). Some background on the complete study: The SMART-Seq v4 Ultra Low Input RNA kit was used to prepare libraries from fractions with low cell numbers. To track T-cell clones before and after primary and booster YFV17D yellow fever vaccination, bulk TCR alpha and beta repertoires were sequenced longitudinally. Two healthy male donors, one aged 18 to 29 and one aged 30 to 40 years, were included in the cohort. Blood samples were taken at several timepoints before and after primary and secondary immunization, and bulk PBMC replicates and cell subsets were isolated. The paper's findings and limits, for the study overall: Because the study included only a couple of donors, the extent to which the findings can be generalized is limited. Compared with the primary T-cell response, the secondary T-cell response was weaker but faster, peaking on day 5 rather than day 15. A small share of clonotypes occurred in both CD4 and CD8 compartments, likely arising from convergent recombination. Computational filtering was needed because FACS-sorted repertoires could contain abundant contaminating clonotypes from the bulk population. After the booster, most of the clones that had expanded following primary vaccination were detected again (roughly 96% of CD4 and 80% to 90% of CD8), which suggests that memory was broadly maintained.

This specimen's treatment or condition label, per the study, means: live attenuated yellow fever vaccine strain. Two biological replicates of bulk PBMCs were collected at each blood-draw timepoint. PBMCs were isolated from peripheral blood using a standard Ficoll-Paque protocol. TriZol was used to extract RNA from bulk PBMCs, CD4 and CD8 fractions, and dextramer-positive and dextramer-negative fractions. Trimming leaves V shorter by 4 bases and J shorter by 2 bases, with the junction holding 9 bases beyond the gene matches. From the cysteine up to the phenylalanine, the CDR3 has a length of 16 residues. The retained sequence is limited to the CDR3, 48 bases, with the frame set at the first base. The germline V gene encodes CDR1 MNHEY and CDR2 SMNVEV (reference sequence). TCR cDNA was synthesized by 5'RACE template switching, which introduced a universal primer site and unique molecular identifiers. cDNA synthesis was primed from both the TCR alpha and TCR beta constant segments. Library amplification involved two PCR steps, and the second step added sample barcodes and sequencing adapters. Sequencing of libraries was done on Illumina HiSeq 2500 (2x100 bp) or NovaSeq (2x150 bp). Regarding the original processing steps: MIGEC was used to demultiplex reads and collapse the reads into UMI consensus sequences, and MiXCR was used for V(D)J alignment. Clonotypes responding to the vaccine were identified with edgeR on replicate PBMC samples, with the criteria of FDR below 0.01 and a log2 fold change above 5 up to day 15. Each bulk clonotype received a CD4 or CD8 identity based on whether the sequenced CD4 or CD8 repertoire contained that clonotype at higher abundance. TCRdb trimmed the raw reads at Q25, called clones with MiXCR and kept productive beta chains. Every CDR3 protein is listed once, alongside the most common genes and DNA of its rows. The V and J calls come from TCRdb's annotation, not from the publication. Within this sample are approximately 550,000 distinct CDR3 sequences, with about a fifth of them counted one time only. The ten largest clones add up to roughly an eighth of the sample.

The clonotype comes from a man aged 30 to 39 who received the YFV17D yellow fever vaccine. The chain is encoded by TRBV27 joined to TRBJ2-3; the junction holds 7 bases that match TRBD2. The sequencing here drew on PBMCs, taken 15 days after the yellow fever booster vaccination. CDR3 reads: CASSSPSGTNTDTQYF. The nucleotides are TGTGCCAGCAGTTCCCCTAGCGGTACAAACACAGATACGCAGTATTTT.